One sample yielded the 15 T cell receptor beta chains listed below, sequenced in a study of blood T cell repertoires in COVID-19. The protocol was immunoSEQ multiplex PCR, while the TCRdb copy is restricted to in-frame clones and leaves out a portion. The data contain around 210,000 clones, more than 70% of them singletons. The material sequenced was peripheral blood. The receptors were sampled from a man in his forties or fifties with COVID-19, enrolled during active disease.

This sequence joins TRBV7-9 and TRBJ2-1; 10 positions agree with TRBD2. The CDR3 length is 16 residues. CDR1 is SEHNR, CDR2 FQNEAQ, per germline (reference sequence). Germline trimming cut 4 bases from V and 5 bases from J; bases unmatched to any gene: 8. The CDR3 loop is CASSSAGGLANNEQFF. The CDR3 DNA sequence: TGTGCCAGCAGCTCAGCAGGGGGACTAGCGAACAATGAGCAGTTCTTC.

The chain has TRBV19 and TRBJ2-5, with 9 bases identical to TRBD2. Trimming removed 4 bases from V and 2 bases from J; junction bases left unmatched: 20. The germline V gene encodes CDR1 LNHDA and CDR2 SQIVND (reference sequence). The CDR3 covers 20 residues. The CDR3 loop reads CASSTFRLAENAGPQETQYF. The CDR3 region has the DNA TGTGCCAGTAGTACCTTTAGACTAGCGGAGAATGCAGGACCTCAAGAGACCCAGTACTTC.

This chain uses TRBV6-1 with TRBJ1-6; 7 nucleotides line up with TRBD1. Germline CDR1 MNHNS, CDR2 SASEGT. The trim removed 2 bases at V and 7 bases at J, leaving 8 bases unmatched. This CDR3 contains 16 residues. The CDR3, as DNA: TGTGCCAGCAGTGAATCCCACAGGGGTGGAAATTCACCCCTCCACTTT. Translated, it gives CASSESHRGGNSPLHF.

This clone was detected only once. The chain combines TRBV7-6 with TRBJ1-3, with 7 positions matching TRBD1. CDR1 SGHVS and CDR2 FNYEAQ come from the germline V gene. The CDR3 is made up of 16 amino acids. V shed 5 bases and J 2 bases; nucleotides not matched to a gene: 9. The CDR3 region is CASSNPRGSAGNTIYF. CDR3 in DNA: TGTGCCAGCAGCAACCCCAGGGGGTCCGCTGGAAACACCATATATTTT.

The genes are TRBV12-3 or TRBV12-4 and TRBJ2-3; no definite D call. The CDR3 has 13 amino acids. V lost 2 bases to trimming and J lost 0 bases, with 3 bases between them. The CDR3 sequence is CASSLLSTDTQYF. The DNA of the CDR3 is TGTGCCAGCAGTTTATTAAGCACAGATACGCAGTATTTT.

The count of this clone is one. Here the CDR3 reads CASSPPAAGASYEQYF. The CDR3 nucleotides read TGTGCCAGCTCACCACCGGCAGCGGGTGCCTCCTACGAGCAGTACTTC. The chain couples TRBV18 to TRBJ2-7; TRBD2 might be the D (6 bases). V was cut by 0 bases and J by 0 bases, with 12 bases left in between. CDR1 is KGHSH and CDR2 is LQKENI in the germline V gene. This CDR3 comprises 16 residues. Full variable domain (missing parts from reference TRBV18 and TRBJ2-7): NAGVMQNPRHLVRRRGQEARLRCSPMKGHSHVYWYRQLPEEGLKFMVYLQKENIIDESGMPKERFSAEFPKEGPSILRIQQVVRGDSAAYFCASSPPAAGASYEQYFGPGTRLTVT.

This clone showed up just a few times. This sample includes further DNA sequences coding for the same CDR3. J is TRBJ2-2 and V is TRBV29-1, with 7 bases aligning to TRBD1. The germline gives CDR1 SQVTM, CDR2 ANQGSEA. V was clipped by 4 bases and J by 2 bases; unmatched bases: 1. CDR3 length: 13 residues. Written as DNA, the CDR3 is TGCAGCGTTGGACAGGGAAACACCGGGGAGCTGTTTTTT. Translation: CSVGQGNTGELFF.

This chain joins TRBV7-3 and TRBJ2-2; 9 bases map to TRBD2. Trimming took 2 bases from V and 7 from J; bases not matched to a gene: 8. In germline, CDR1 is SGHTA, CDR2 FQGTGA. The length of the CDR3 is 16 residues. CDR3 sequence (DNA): TGTGCCAGCAGCTTAGACGGACTAGCGATGGGCGGGGAGCTGTTTTTT. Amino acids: CASSLDGLAMGGELFF.

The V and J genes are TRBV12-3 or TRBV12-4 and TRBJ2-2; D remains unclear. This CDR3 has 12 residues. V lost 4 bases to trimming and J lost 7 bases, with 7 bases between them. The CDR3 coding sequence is TGTGCCAGCAGTTACTCGGGCGGGGAGCTGTTTTTT. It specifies CASSYSGGELFF.

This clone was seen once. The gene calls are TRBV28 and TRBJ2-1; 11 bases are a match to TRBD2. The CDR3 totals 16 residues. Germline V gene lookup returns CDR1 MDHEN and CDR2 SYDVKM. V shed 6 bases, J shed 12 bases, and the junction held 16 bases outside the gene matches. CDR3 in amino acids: CASSTGGLAGGTGQFF. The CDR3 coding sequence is TGTGCCAGCAGCACAGGGGGGCTAGCGGGGGGAACCGGGCAGTTCTTC.

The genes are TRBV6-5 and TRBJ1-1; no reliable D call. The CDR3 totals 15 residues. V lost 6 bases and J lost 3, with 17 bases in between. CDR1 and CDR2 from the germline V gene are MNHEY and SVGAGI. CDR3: CASSHAAVGDTEAFF. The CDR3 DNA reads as TGTGCCAGCAGCCACGCCGCGGTAGGCGACACTGAAGCTTTCTTT.

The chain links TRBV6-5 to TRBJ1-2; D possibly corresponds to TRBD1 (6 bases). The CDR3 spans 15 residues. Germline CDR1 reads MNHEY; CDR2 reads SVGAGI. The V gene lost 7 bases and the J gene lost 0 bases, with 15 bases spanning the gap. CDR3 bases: TGTGCCAGCACGAATCCGGGACAAACTAACTATGGCTACACCTTC. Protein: CASTNPGQTNYGYTF.

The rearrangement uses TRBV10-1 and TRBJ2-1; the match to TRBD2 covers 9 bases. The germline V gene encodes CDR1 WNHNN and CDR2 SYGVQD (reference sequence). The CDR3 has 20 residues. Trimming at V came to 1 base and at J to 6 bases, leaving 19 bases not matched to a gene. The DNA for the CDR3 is TGCGCCAGCAGTGAGTGGTTGCTGGTCGTTGCGGGAGGGCCGAGCAATGAGCAGTTCTTC. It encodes CASSEWLLVVAGGPSNEQFF.

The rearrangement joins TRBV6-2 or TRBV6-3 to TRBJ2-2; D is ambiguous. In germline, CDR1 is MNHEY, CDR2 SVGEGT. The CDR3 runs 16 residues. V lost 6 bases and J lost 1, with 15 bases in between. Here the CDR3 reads CASSPYAGGNTGELFF. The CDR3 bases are TGTGCCAGCAGCCCCTACGCCGGTGGGAACACCGGGGAGCTGTTTTTT.

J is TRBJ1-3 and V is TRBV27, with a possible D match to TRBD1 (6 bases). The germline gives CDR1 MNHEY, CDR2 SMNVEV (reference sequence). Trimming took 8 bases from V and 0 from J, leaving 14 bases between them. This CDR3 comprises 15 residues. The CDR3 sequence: CASQSAGASGNTIYF. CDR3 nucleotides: TGTGCCAGCCAGAGTGCGGGGGCCTCTGGAAACACCATATATTTT.